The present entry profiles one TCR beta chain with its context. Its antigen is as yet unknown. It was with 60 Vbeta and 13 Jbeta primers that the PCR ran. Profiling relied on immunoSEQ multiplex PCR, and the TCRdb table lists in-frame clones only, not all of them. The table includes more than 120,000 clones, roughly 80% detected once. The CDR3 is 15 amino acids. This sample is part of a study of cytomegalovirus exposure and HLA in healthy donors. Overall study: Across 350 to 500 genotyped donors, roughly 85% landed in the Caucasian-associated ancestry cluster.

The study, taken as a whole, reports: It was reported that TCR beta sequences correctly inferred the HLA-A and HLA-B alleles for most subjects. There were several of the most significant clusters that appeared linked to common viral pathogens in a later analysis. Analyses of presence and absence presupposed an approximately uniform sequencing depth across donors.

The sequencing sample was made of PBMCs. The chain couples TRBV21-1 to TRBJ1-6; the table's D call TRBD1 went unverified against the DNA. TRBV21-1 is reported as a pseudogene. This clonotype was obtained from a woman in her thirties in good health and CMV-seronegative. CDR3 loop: CASSANRGPLSPLHF. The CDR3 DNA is TGTGCCAGCAGCGCCAACAGGGGGCCCCTGTCACCCCTCCACTTT.